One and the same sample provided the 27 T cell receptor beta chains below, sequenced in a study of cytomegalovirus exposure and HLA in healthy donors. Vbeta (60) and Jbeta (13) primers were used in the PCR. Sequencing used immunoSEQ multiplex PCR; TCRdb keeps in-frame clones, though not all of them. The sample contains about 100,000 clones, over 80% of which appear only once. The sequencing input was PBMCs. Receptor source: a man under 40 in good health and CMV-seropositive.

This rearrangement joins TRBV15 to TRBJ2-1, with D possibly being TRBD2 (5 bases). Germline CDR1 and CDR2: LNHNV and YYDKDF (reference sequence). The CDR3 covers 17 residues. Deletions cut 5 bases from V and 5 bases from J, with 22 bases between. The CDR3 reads CATSSYLGAYDDNEQFF. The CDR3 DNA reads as TGTGCCACCAGCTCTTACCTGGGAGCGTACGACGACAATGAGCAGTTCTTC.

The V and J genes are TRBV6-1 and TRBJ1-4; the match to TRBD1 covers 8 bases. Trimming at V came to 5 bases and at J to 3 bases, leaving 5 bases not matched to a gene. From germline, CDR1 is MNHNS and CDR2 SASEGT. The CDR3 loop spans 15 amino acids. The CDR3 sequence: CASSQGQVANEKLFF. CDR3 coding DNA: TGTGCCAGCAGTCAGGGACAGGTTGCTAATGAAAAACTGTTTTTT.

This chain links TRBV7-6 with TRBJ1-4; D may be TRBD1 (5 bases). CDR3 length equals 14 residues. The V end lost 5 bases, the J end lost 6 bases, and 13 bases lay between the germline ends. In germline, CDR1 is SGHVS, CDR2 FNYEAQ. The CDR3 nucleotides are TGTGCCAGCAGCGTTAACAGGTTGGATGAAAAACTGTTTTTT. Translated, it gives CASSVNRLDEKLFF.

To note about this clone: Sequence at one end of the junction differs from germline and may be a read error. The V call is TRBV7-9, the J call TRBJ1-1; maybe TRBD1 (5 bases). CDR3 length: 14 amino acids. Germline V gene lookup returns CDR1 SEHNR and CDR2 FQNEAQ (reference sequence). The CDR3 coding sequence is TGTACCAGCAGCTGCCGACAGAGTAACACTGAAGCTTTCTTT. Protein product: CTSSCRQSNTEAFF.

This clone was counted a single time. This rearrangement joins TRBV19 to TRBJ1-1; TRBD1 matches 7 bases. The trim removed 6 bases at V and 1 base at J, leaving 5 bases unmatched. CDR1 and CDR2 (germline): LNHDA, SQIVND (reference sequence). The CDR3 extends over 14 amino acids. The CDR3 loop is CASRGTVSNTEAFF. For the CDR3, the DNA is TGTGCCAGTAGGGGGACAGTTTCGAACACTGAAGCTTTCTTT.

The CDR3 spells CAAGRGVYEQYF. CDR3 coding DNA: TGTGCCGCTGGCAGGGGCGTTTACGAGCAGTACTTC. V and J are TRBV6-1 and TRBJ2-7; tentative D call: TRBD1 (6 bases). The CDR3 contains 12 residues. V gave up 11 bases and J gave up 4 bases, with 15 bases separating them. Germline lookup yields CDR1 MNHNS and CDR2 SASEGT.

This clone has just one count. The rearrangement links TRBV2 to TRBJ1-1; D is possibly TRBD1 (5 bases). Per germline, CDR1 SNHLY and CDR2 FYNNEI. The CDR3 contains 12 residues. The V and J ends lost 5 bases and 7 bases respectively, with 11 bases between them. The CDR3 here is CASSMDTNEAFF. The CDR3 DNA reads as TGTGCCAGCAGTATGGACACTAATGAAGCTTTCTTT.

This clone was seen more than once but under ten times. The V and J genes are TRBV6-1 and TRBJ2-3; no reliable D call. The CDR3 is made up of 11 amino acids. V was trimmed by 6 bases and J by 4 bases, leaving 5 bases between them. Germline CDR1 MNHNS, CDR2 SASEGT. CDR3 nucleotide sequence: TGTGCCAGCAGGAGATCAGATACGCAGTATTTT. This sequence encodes CASRRSDTQYF.

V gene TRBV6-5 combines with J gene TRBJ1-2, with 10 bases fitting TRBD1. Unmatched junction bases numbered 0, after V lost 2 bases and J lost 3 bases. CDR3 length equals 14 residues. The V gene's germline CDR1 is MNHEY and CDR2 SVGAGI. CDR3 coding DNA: TGTGCCAGCAGTTACGGGACAGGGGACTATGGCTACACCTTC. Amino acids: CASSYGTGDYGYTF.

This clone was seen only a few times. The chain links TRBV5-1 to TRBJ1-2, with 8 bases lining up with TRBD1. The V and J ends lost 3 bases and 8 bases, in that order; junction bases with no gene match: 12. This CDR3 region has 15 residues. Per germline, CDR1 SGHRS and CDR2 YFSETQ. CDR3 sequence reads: CASSSATGAPGGYTF. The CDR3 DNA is TGCGCCAGCAGCTCAGCGACAGGGGCTCCCGGCGGCTACACCTTC.

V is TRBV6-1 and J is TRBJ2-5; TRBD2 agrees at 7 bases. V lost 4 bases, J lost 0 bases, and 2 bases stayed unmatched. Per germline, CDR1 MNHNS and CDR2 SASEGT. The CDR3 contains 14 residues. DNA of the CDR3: TGTGCCAGCAGTGCGGGGACTAACCAAGAGACCCAGTACTTC. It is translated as CASSAGTNQETQYF.

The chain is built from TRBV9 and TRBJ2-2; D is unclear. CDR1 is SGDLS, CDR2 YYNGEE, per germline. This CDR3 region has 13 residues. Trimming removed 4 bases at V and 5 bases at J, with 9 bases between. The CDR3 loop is CASSLRGTGELFF. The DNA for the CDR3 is TGTGCCAGCAGCCTTAGAGGTACCGGGGAGCTGTTTTTT.

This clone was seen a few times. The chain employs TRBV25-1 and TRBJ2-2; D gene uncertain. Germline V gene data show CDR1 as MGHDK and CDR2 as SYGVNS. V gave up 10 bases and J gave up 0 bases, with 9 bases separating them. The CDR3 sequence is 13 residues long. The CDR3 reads CATTYANTGELFF. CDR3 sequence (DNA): TGTGCCACCACATACGCGAACACCGGGGAGCTGTTTTTT.

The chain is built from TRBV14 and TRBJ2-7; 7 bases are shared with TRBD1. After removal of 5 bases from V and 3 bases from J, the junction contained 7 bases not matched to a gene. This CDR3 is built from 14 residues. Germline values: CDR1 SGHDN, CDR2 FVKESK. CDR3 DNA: TGTGCCAGCAGCTACCGGGACAGCCACTACGAGCAGTACTTC. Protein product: CASSYRDSHYEQYF.

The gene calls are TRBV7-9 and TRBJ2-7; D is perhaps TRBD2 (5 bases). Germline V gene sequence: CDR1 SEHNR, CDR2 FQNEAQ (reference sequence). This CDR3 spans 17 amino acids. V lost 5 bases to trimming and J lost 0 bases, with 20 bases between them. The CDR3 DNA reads TGTGCCAGCAGCCCCCTGGTCGGGAAAACTAGCTCCTACGAGCAGTACTTC. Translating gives CASSPLVGKTSSYEQYF.

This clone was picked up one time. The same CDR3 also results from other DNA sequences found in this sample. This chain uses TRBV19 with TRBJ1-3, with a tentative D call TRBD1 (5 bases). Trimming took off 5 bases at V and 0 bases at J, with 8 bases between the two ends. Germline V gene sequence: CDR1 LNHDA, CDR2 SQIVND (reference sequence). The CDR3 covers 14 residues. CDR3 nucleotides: TGTGCCAGTAGTGTCCAGGGCTCTGGAAACACCATATATTTT. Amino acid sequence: CASSVQGSGNTIYF.

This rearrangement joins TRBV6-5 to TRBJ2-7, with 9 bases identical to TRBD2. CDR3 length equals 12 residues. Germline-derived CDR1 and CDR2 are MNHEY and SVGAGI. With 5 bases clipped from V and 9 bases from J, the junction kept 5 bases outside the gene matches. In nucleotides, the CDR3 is TGTGCCAGCAGTCAACTAGCGGGTGGGCAGTACTTC. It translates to CASSQLAGGQYF.

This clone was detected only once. This CDR3 reads CASSLGQGVAYGYTF. Written as DNA, the CDR3 is TGTGCCAGCAGCTTGGGACAGGGGGTTGCCTATGGCTACACCTTC. This sequence joins TRBV5-4 and TRBJ1-2; 9 bases are shared with TRBD1. V was pared by 0 bases and J by 4 bases, with 4 bases of the junction left unmatched. Germline loops: CDR1 SGHNT, CDR2 YYREEE (reference sequence). This CDR3 spans 15 amino acids.

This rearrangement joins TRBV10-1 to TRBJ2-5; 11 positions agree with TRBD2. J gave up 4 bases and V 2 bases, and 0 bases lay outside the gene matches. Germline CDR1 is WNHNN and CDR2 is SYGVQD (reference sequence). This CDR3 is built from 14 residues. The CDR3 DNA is TGCGCCAGCAGTGAGACTAGCGGGGGAGAGACCCAGTACTTC. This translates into CASSETSGGETQYF.

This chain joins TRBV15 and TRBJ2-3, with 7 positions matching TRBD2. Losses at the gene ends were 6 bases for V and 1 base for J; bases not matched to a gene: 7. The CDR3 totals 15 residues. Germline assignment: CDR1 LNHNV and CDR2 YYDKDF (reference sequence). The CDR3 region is CATRDSGGGTDTQYF. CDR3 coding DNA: TGTGCCACCAGGGACTCGGGGGGAGGCACAGATACGCAGTATTTT.

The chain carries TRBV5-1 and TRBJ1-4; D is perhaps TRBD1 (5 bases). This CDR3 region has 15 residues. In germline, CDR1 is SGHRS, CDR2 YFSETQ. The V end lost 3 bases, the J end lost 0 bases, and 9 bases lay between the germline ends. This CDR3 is CASSSSGATNEKLFF. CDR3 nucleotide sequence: TGCGCCAGCAGCTCCTCGGGGGCAACTAATGAAAAACTGTTTTTT.

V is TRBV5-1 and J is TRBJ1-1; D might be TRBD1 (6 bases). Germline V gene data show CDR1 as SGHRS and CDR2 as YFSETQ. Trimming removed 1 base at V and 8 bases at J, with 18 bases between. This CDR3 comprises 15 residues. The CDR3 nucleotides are TGCGCCAGCAGCTTGAGGACAGCCGGCCAGGGGGAAGCTTTCTTT. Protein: CASSLRTAGQGEAFF.

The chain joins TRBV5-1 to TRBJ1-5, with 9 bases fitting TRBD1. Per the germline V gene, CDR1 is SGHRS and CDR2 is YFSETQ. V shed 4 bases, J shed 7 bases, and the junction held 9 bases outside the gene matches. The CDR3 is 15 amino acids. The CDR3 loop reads CASSEGQGRNQPQHF. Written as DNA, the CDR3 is TGCGCCAGCAGCGAGGGACAGGGAAGAAACCAGCCCCAGCATTTT.

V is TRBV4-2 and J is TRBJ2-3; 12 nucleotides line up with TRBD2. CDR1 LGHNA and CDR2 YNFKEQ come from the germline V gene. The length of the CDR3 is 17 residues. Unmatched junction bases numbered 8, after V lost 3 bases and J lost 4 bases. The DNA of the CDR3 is TGTGCCAGCAGCCAGGGCCTAGCGGGGGGGCATGCAGATACGCAGTATTTT. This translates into CASSQGLAGGHADTQYF.

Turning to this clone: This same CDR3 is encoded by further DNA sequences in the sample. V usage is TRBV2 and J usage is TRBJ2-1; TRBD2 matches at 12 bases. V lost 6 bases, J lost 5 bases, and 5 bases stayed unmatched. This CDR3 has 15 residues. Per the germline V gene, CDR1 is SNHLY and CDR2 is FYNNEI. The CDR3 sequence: CASRRLAGANNEQFF. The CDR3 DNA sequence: TGTGCCAGCAGACGACTAGCGGGGGCCAACAATGAGCAGTTCTTC.

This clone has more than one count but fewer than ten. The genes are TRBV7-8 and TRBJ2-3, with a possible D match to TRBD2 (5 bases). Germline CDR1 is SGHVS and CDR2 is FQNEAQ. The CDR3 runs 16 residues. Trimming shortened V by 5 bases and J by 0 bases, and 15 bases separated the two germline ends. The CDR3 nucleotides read TGTGCCAGCAGCCTACCAACCTCTAGCAGCACAGATACGCAGTATTTT. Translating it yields CASSLPTSSSTDTQYF.

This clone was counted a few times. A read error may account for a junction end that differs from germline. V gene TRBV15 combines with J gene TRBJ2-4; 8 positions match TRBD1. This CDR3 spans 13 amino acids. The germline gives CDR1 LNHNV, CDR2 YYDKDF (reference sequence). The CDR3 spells CATSRDQSRDRIF. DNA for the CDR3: TGTGCCACCAGCAGAGACCAGTCCCGGGACAGGATATTC.